The T cell receptor (beta chain) under discussion was sequenced for a study of post-analysis software for immune sequencing data. Overall study: Relapsing-remitting, secondary progressive and progressive-relapsing forms made up the multiple sclerosis disease courses. General study findings and limits: Patients showed TRBV5-6, TRBV5-1 and TRBV20-1 among four to six TRBV segments more frequent than in controls. Versus controls, multiple sclerosis patients showed significantly lower diversity (normalized Chao1).

Worth noting for this clonotype: Its antigen is undetermined.

Unique molecular identifiers featured in each of the TCR beta cDNA libraries. Once roughly 0.95 to 10 million T cells were used, roughly 0.5 million cDNA molecules resulted. TCRdb redid the calling of the PCR reads with MiXCR, one entry per CDR3 protein. The sample carries over 700,000 distinct CDR3 sequences, roughly 27% recorded once. This CDR3 has 18 amino acids. The germline gives CDR1 MNHNS, CDR2 SASEGT. Germline trimming cut 7 bases from V and 0 bases from J; bases unmatched to any gene: 12. The sequence was obtained from a girl between 10 and 17 years old with multiple sclerosis. The chain recombines TRBV6-1 with TRBJ2-1; 10 positions match TRBD2. Sequenced input: blood. Here the CDR3 DNA reads TGTGCCAGCACCAGACCTAGCGGGAGACACATCTCCTACAATGAGCAGTTCTTC. Amino acid sequence: CASTRPSGRHISYNEQFF.